This TCR beta chain was captured in a study of CD8 T cells in Susac syndrome. Random hexamers were used to reverse transcribe an amount of roughly 0.5 to 1 ug RNA. The TCR beta CDR3 was amplified by immunoSEQ multiplex PCR across 54 Vbeta, 13 Jbeta. TCRdb reanalysed the immunoSEQ multiplex PCR reads using MiXCR and keeps one entry per CDR3 protein. The sample has 85,000 to 90,000 distinct CDR3 sequences; approximately 92% are singletons. Trimming shortened V by 0 bases and J by 4 bases, and 12 bases separated the two germline ends. Germline-derived CDR1 and CDR2 are MNHEY and SVGAGI. The CDR3 is 15 amino acids. Sequencing of TCR beta was performed on blood CD8+ and CD4+ T cells. This clonotype showed up just a few times.

This rearrangement joins TRBV6-5 to TRBJ1-2; D is uncertain. The specimen was CD8+ T cells from PBMCs. This TCR derives from a human donor in good health. The CDR3 loop reads CASSYSTVTVYGYTF. The CDR3, as DNA: TGTGCCAGCAGTTACTCGACGGTAACGGTCTATGGCTACACCTTC.